Following are 10 T cell receptor beta chains from one sample sequenced in a study of shared clonotypes between healthy human individuals. The method was immunoSEQ multiplex PCR; TCRdb's version includes in-frame clones alone and lacks a portion of them. Of over 2,000,000 clones listed, 93% are singletons. Naive CD8 cells, CD45RO-negative and positively selected for CCR7, excluded terminally differentiated effector memory CD45RA+ cells. Sequences were obtained from naive CD8+ T cells from PBMCs. The receptors here all came from a man aged 18 to 30 in good health. Some clones in this sample may be carry-over from other donors' samples.

This clone was observed a single time. The J gene is TRBJ2-5, the V gene TRBV5-4, with D perhaps matching TRBD1 (5 bases). The CDR3 is made up of 14 amino acids. Germline V lookup: CDR1 SGHNT, CDR2 YYREEE (reference sequence). Deletions cut 2 bases from V and 9 bases from J, with 17 bases between. The CDR3 DNA reads TGTGCCAGCAGCTTCGCGACAGTCAAAGCCTCCCAGTACTTC. Its translation is CASSFATVKASQYF.

The chain has TRBV9 and TRBJ2-7; the D gene could be TRBD1 or TRBD2 (5 bases each). This CDR3 is 15 amino acids long. The V gene's germline CDR1 is SGDLS and CDR2 YYNGEE. Trimming pared 4 bases from V and 0 bases from J, leaving 14 bases between. The CDR3 DNA reads as TGTGCCAGCAGCCCCGCCGGGACGTACTCCTACGAGCAGTACTTC. Encoded protein: CASSPAGTYSYEQYF.

The rearrangement links TRBV29-1 to TRBJ2-7, with TRBD1 matching over 7 bases. With V trimmed by 4 bases and J by 2 bases, 5 bases remained unmatched. Germline loops: CDR1 SQVTM, CDR2 ANQGSEA. CDR3 size: 13 residues. CDR3 protein: CSVVPGQTYEQYF. The DNA of the CDR3 is TGCAGCGTTGTCCCGGGACAGACCTACGAGCAGTACTTC.

The rearrangement joins TRBV27 to TRBJ2-2, with TRBD2 identical over 10 bases. CDR1 is MNHEY, CDR2 SMNVEV, per germline (reference sequence). V was clipped by 7 bases and J by 6 bases; unmatched bases: 23. The CDR3 has 20 amino acids. The CDR3 sequence is CASTSREGPSSGRAPGELFF. DNA for the CDR3: TGTGCCAGCACCTCAAGGGAAGGACCGTCGAGCGGGAGGGCGCCCGGGGAGCTGTTTTTT.

The chain joins TRBV4-3 to TRBJ1-2; a weak D match, TRBD1 (5 bases). Germline assignment: CDR1 LGHNA and CDR2 YSLEER. The CDR3 is 15 amino acids. Trimming removed 0 bases at V and 7 bases at J, with 15 bases between. The CDR3 coding sequence is TGCGCCAGCAGCCAAGAGCTGGACATGGGTATTGGCTACACCTTC. Residues: CASSQELDMGIGYTF.

V gene TRBV2 combines with J gene TRBJ2-1; maybe TRBD1 (6 bases). Trimming stripped 6 bases from V and 0 bases from J, with 24 bases between. CDR3 length: 19 amino acids. Germline lookup yields CDR1 SNHLY and CDR2 FYNNEI. CDR3 DNA: TGTGCCAGCAGCGATCCCCAACAAGTACAGGGCAGCTCCTACAATGAGCAGTTCTTC. This codes for CASSDPQQVQGSSYNEQFF. Filled out from reference TRBV2 and TRBJ2-1, the complete variable domain reads EPEVTQTPSHQVTQMGQEVILRCVPISNHLYFYWYRQILGQKVEFLVSFYNNEISEKSEIFDDQFSVERPDGSNFTLKIRSTKLEDSAMYFCASSDPQQVQGSSYNEQFFGPGTRLTVL.

This clone is a singleton in its sample. The chain recombines TRBV4-3 with TRBJ2-1, with 13 bases lining up with TRBD2. Germline values: CDR1 LGHNA, CDR2 YSLEER. V was pared by 4 bases and J by 5 bases, with 8 bases of the junction left unmatched. The CDR3 runs to 17 residues. The CDR3 nucleotides are TGCGCCAGCAGCCCAGGACTAGCGGGAGACGAACACAATGAGCAGTTCTTC. Amino acid sequence: CASSPGLAGDEHNEQFF.

The V gene is TRBV28, the J gene TRBJ2-2, with TRBD2 identical over 12 bases. CDR3 length: 15 residues. J was trimmed by 3 bases and V by 5 bases; bases with no gene match: 1. Germline values: CDR1 MDHEN, CDR2 SYDVKM. In DNA form, the CDR3 reads TGTGCCAGCAGTAGACTAGCGGGAGACACCGGGGAGCTGTTTTTT. This encodes CASSRLAGDTGELFF.

The genes are TRBV2 and TRBJ2-5; 10 bases agree with TRBD2. V dropped 6 bases and J dropped 5; count of bases not matched to a gene: 6. Germline CDR1 and CDR2: SNHLY and FYNNEI. The CDR3 consists of 14 residues. CDR3 protein: CASRPAGGRETQYF. CDR3 nucleotide sequence: TGTGCCAGCAGGCCAGCGGGAGGGAGGGAGACCCAGTACTTC.

CDR3 protein: CASSPGRDRDKIPYEQYF. DNA of the CDR3: TGTGCCAGTAGCCCGGGACGGGACAGAGATAAAATTCCCTACGAGCAGTACTTC. The chain has TRBV19 and TRBJ2-7; 7 positions match TRBD1. The J segment lost 2 bases and the V segment lost 6 bases, leaving 19 bases of the junction unmatched. This CDR3 is 18 amino acids long. Germline CDR1 and CDR2: LNHDA and SQIVND (reference sequence).